These 28 T cell receptor beta chains share one sample of origin, sequenced in a study of blood T cell repertoires in COVID-19. Data came from immunoSEQ multiplex PCR; TCRdb stores just in-frame clones and leaves some out. Counted here are approximately 330,000 clones, over 85% occurring once; the ten biggest clones make up less than 9.5%. Sequences were obtained from PBMCs or T cells enriched from blood (not recorded which). The receptors were gathered from a woman aged 25 to 39 who had recovered from COVID-19.

V usage is TRBV30 and J usage is TRBJ1-1, with 9 bases matching TRBD1. CDR1 and CDR2 (germline): GTSNPN, SVGIG (reference sequence). The CDR3 has 13 amino acids. V gave up 4 bases and J gave up 11 bases; unmatched junction bases: 11. CDR3 loop: CAWNRDRELGAFF. Here the CDR3 DNA reads TGTGCCTGGAACCGGGACAGGGAACTAGGGGCTTTCTTT.

This sequence joins TRBV5-1 and TRBJ1-4; 9 positions match TRBD1. Germline V lookup: CDR1 SGHRS, CDR2 YFSETQ. The CDR3 runs to 16 residues. With 4 bases clipped from V and 12 bases from J, the junction kept 16 bases outside the gene matches. CDR3 sequence (DNA): TGCGCCAGCAGCCAAACCGGGACAGGGACACCTAGCCAACTGTTTTTT. It specifies CASSQTGTGTPSQLFF. The whole variable domain, remainder taken from reference TRBV5-1 and TRBJ1-4, is KAGVTQTPRYLIKTRGQQVTLSCSPISGHRSVSWYQQTPGQGLQFLFEYFSETQRNKGNFPGRFSGRQFSNSRSEMNVSTLELGDSALYLCASSQTGTGTPSQLFFGSGTQLSVL.

This clone was seen only once. V and J are TRBV5-1 and TRBJ2-1; tentative D call: TRBD1 (6 bases). Trimming shortened V by 4 bases and J by 7 bases, and 15 bases separated the two germline ends. The CDR3 length is 14 residues. The germline V gene encodes CDR1 SGHRS and CDR2 YFSETQ. CDR3 loop: CASSVPDRLNEQFF. The CDR3 DNA reads as TGCGCCAGCAGCGTACCGGACAGATTAAATGAGCAGTTCTTC.

The chain uses TRBV5-1 and TRBJ2-2; TRBD1 agrees at 7 bases. CDR1 and CDR2 (germline): SGHRS, YFSETQ. The ends lost 0 bases at V and 6 bases at J; junction bases unmatched: 5. The CDR3 is 15 residues long. The CDR3 DNA reads as TGCGCCAGCAGCTTGGGACAGGGTATGGCCGGGGAGCTGTTTTTT. Its translation is CASSLGQGMAGELFF. Looking up the rest from reference TRBV5-1 and TRBJ2-2 gives the full variable domain: KAGVTQTPRYLIKTRGQQVTLSCSPISGHRSVSWYQQTPGQGLQFLFEYFSETQRNKGNFPGRFSGRQFSNSRSEMNVSTLELGDSALYLCASSLGQGMAGELFFGEGSRLTVL.

J is TRBJ2-7 and V is TRBV4-2, with 9 positions matching TRBD2. With V trimmed by 3 bases and J by 3 bases, 12 bases remained unmatched. Per the germline V gene, CDR1 is LGHNA and CDR2 is YNFKEQ. The CDR3 is made up of 17 amino acids. The CDR3 sequence is CASSHPELGREGYEQYF. The CDR3 DNA reads TGTGCCAGCAGCCACCCTGAGTTGGGGCGGGAGGGCTACGAGCAGTACTTC.

With respect to this clone: Other DNA variants within this sample encode the same CDR3. The gene calls are TRBV27 and TRBJ2-2, with 12 bases matching TRBD2. The CDR3 contains 15 residues. The J segment lost 5 bases and the V segment lost 5 bases, leaving 3 bases of the junction unmatched. Germline V CDR1 and CDR2: MNHEY, SMNVEV (reference sequence). The CDR3 sequence: CASSPGTSGTGELFF. In DNA form, the CDR3 reads TGTGCCAGCAGTCCAGGGACTAGCGGGACCGGGGAGCTGTTTTTT.

V usage is TRBV27 and J usage is TRBJ2-3; TRBD1 matches 8 bases. The CDR3 extends over 17 amino acids. The V gene's germline CDR1 is MNHEY and CDR2 SMNVEV (reference sequence). The J segment lost 3 bases and the V segment lost 3 bases, leaving 11 bases of the junction unmatched. CDR3 sequence (DNA): TGTGCCAGCAGTTTTACAGGGGGGTCTCTAATAACAGATACGCAGTATTTT. It yields the protein CASSFTGGSLITDTQYF.

This clone was found once. V and J are TRBV6-4 and TRBJ2-5, with 13 positions matching TRBD2. The CDR3 length is 19 residues. CDR1 MRHNA and CDR2 SNTAGT come from the germline V gene. J lost 5 bases, V lost 9 bases, and 21 bases had no gene match. As DNA, the CDR3 is TGTGCCAGACCCTTTAGGGGACTAGCGGGATACCAGTGGGGGGAGACCCAGTACTTC. This translates into CARPFRGLAGYQWGETQYF.

V usage is TRBV12-3 or TRBV12-4 and J usage is TRBJ2-7; TRBD2 might be the D (5 bases). The CDR3 sequence is 13 residues long. The V end was cut by 6 bases, the J end by 0 bases, with 9 bases between. The CDR3 DNA sequence: TGTGCCAGCAGCCGGGGAAGCTCCTACGAGCAGTACTTC. Its translation: CASSRGSSYEQYF.

CDR3 DNA: TGTGCCAGCGGTCTACAGGGGGCCGACACTGAAGCTTTCTTT. Its protein product is CASGLQGADTEAFF. The genes are TRBV6-5 and TRBJ1-1, with TRBD1 identical over 9 bases. The CDR3 runs 14 residues. Germline V CDR1 and CDR2: MNHEY, SVGAGI. V shed 8 bases, J shed 3 bases, and the junction held 7 bases outside the gene matches.

The chain has TRBV6-5 and TRBJ1-2; 7 bases match TRBD1. V shed 4 bases, J shed 8 bases, and the junction held 10 bases outside the gene matches. The CDR3 is 14 residues long. CDR1 is MNHEY, CDR2 SVGAGI, per germline. In DNA form, the CDR3 reads TGTGCCAGCAGTTTTCTAGGGACAGAGCAGGGCTACACCTTC. Translation: CASSFLGTEQGYTF.

The chain carries TRBV4-3 and TRBJ1-2; 7 bases align to TRBD1. The germline V gene has CDR1 LGHNA and CDR2 YSLEER. With 1 base clipped from V and 5 bases from J, the junction kept 7 bases outside the gene matches. The CDR3 covers 15 residues. The CDR3 spells CASSQVRQGEYGYTF. Here the CDR3 DNA reads TGCGCCAGCAGCCAAGTGAGACAGGGAGAATATGGCTACACCTTC.

The chain is built from TRBV9 and TRBJ1-5; 12 bases align to TRBD1. V dropped 4 bases and J dropped 10; count of bases not matched to a gene: 15. Germline values: CDR1 SGDLS, CDR2 YYNGEE. CDR3 length: 17 residues. CDR3 amino acids: CASSPGTGGVFDLPQHF. DNA for the CDR3: TGTGCCAGCAGCCCGGGGACAGGGGGCGTATTCGACTTACCCCAGCATTTT.

This rearrangement joins TRBV5-4 to TRBJ2-3; maybe TRBD2 (6 bases). V lost 0 bases, J lost 5 bases, and 13 bases lay in between. Germline CDR1 is SGHNT and CDR2 is YYREEE (reference sequence). The CDR3 sequence is 15 residues long. The CDR3 reads CASSLVSVGGDTQYF. The CDR3 DNA is TGTGCCAGCAGCTTGGTCTCTGTGGGGGGAGATACGCAGTATTTT.

For the CDR3, the DNA is TGTGCTAGTGGTTTCCCTACAGGGGGCCTCACCGGGGAGCTGTTTTTT. Protein sequence: CASGFPTGGLTGELFF. The rearrangement joins TRBV12-5 to TRBJ2-2; 9 nucleotides agree with TRBD1. Germline assignment: CDR1 LGHNT and CDR2 FRNRAP. This CDR3 is 16 amino acids long. The ends lost 3 bases at V and 4 bases at J; junction bases unmatched: 6.

The chain employs TRBV6-5 and TRBJ1-3; possibly TRBD1 for D (5 bases). V was clipped by 3 bases and J by 4 bases, with 16 bases between them. The CDR3 length is 16 residues. Germline V lookup: CDR1 MNHEY, CDR2 SVGAGI. CDR3 sequence (DNA): TGTGCCAGCAGTTATCAGCCGGCCCAGGGAGGAAACACCATATATTTT. Amino acid sequence: CASSYQPAQGGNTIYF.

The gene calls are TRBV6-5 and TRBJ1-1, with a possible D match to TRBD1 (6 bases). Trimming left V 6 bases short and J 6 bases short, with 17 bases between. The germline CDR1 and CDR2 sequences are MNHEY and SVGAGI. This CDR3 contains 14 residues. Here the CDR3 reads CASSHQWDTPEAFF. In DNA, the CDR3 is TGTGCCAGCAGCCACCAGTGGGACACACCTGAAGCTTTCTTT.

The CDR3 DNA follows: TGTGCCAGCCGACTCTTGCTCAAAAACATTCAGTACTTC. This encodes CASRLLLKNIQYF. This chain joins TRBV11-2 and TRBJ2-4, with unresolved D. V was shortened by 8 bases and J by 3 bases, with 11 bases between the two germline ends. The CDR3 consists of 13 residues. The germline V gene has CDR1 SGHAT and CDR2 FQNNGV.

This clone has a single count. This sequence joins TRBV20-1 and TRBJ2-5; D unresolved. The CDR3 extends over 11 amino acids. Germline V gene sequence: CDR1 DFQATT, CDR2 SNEGSKA (reference sequence). V lost 3 bases, J lost 4 bases, and 6 bases lay in between. CDR3 in DNA: TGCAGTGCTAGTCCCGGAGAGACCCAGTACTTC. It codes for CSASPGETQYF.

This sequence joins TRBV10-2 and TRBJ1-1, with D perhaps TRBD1 (5 bases). This CDR3 comprises 13 residues. V lost 2 bases to trimming and J lost 6 bases, with 10 bases between them. Germline V gives CDR1 WSHSY, CDR2 SAAADI. CDR3 sequence reads: CASSERRAPEAFF. The CDR3, as DNA: TGCGCCAGCAGTGAGCGCAGGGCCCCTGAAGCTTTCTTT.

This sequence joins TRBV27 and TRBJ2-7; a weak D match, TRBD2 (5 bases). The V end was cut by 1 base, the J end by 6 bases, with 19 bases between. Germline V gene lookup returns CDR1 MNHEY and CDR2 SMNVEV (reference sequence). This CDR3 is 16 amino acids long. The CDR3 coding sequence is TGTGCCAGCAGTTTATTGTCTGAAGCGGACCGTGGCGAGCAGTACTTC. Residues: CASSLLSEADRGEQYF.

The chain has TRBV29-1 and TRBJ2-7; TRBD2 agrees at 7 bases. The ends lost 2 bases at V and 3 bases at J; junction bases unmatched: 13. Per germline, CDR1 SQVTM and CDR2 ANQGSEA. The CDR3 has 16 residues. The CDR3 here is CSVEIFPGEGVYEQYF. DNA of the CDR3: TGCAGCGTTGAAATTTTTCCGGGGGAGGGTGTCTACGAGCAGTACTTC.

The chain couples TRBV27 to TRBJ2-7; 7 nucleotides align to TRBD1. This CDR3 has 17 amino acids. Looked up from germline, CDR1 is MNHEY and CDR2 is SMNVEV (reference sequence). With V trimmed by 5 bases and J by 0 bases, 13 bases remained unmatched. CDR3 nucleotides: TGTGCCAGCAGTCCACCCGGGACAGCGGTCTACTCCTACGAGCAGTACTTC. Amino acid sequence: CASSPPGTAVYSYEQYF.

The CDR3 DNA sequence: TGCGCCAGCAGCTCGCAGGGATCACGTCCTGAAGCTTTCTTT. Its translation: CASSSQGSRPEAFF. The chain employs TRBV5-1 and TRBJ1-1; D might be TRBD1 (5 bases). CDR3 size: 14 residues. Trimming took off 3 bases at V and 6 bases at J, with 15 bases between the two ends. Germline CDR1 SGHRS, CDR2 YFSETQ.

The gene calls are TRBV28 and TRBJ2-3; 12 bases map to TRBD1. Trimming removed 6 bases from V and 6 bases from J; junction bases left unmatched: 7. Germline V gives CDR1 MDHEN, CDR2 SYDVKM. The length of the CDR3 is 15 residues. CDR3 loop: CASRTGTGGLDTQYF. CDR3 DNA sequence: TGTGCCAGCAGGACCGGGACAGGGGGCTTGGATACGCAGTATTTT.

The chain employs TRBV27 and TRBJ1-6, with 8 nucleotides matching TRBD1. This CDR3 comprises 16 residues. The trim removed 6 bases at V and 7 bases at J, leaving 11 bases unmatched. Per the germline V gene, CDR1 is MNHEY and CDR2 is SMNVEV (reference sequence). CDR3 in amino acids: CASRPIRGTGNSPLHF. The CDR3 nucleotides are TGTGCCAGCAGACCGATCCGCGGGACAGGAAATTCACCCCTCCACTTT.

The chain recombines TRBV10-3 with TRBJ1-3; 10 bases line up with TRBD1. V dropped 4 bases and J dropped 1; count of bases not matched to a gene: 1. CDR3 size: 15 residues. Germline V gene lookup returns CDR1 ENHRY and CDR2 SYGVKD. CDR3 nucleotide sequence: TGTGCCATCAGTGGACAGGGGGCGTCTGGAAACACCATATATTTT. It translates to CAISGQGASGNTIYF.

In this sample, this clone turned up a few times. The V and J genes are TRBV19 and TRBJ1-2, with D unclear. The CDR3 extends over 11 amino acids. Trimming removed 10 bases at V and 7 bases at J, with 13 bases between. Germline V lookup: CDR1 LNHDA, CDR2 SQIVND (reference sequence). The CDR3 DNA reads TGTGCCACTCAAGAATCCGGTGGCTACACCTTC. This encodes CATQESGGYTF.